This TCR beta chain was identified during a study of response to subunit inactivated influenza vaccine. This clonotype came up many times. Antigen specificity is unknown. One entry per CDR3 protein, called by TCRdb with MiXCR from the RT-PCR reads. The sample shows some 300,000 distinct CDR3 sequences, around 22% of them seen only once. Study-wide results and limits: Authors suggested each seasonal influenza vaccination recruits few new T cells.

The sample in question was PBMCs from blood, obtained about 20 months after vaccination. The clonotype originates from a man between 50 and 75 years old who received an inactivated influenza vaccine.

CDR3 protein: CACSTGMGGYTF. The CDR3 nucleotides read TGCGCCTGCTCAACCGGGATGGGGGGCTACACCTTC. The genes are TRBV4-3 and TRBJ1-2; D is undetermined. Deletions cut 11 bases from V and 8 bases from J, with 18 bases between. Germline CDR1 and CDR2: LGHNA and YSLEER. The CDR3 covers 12 residues.